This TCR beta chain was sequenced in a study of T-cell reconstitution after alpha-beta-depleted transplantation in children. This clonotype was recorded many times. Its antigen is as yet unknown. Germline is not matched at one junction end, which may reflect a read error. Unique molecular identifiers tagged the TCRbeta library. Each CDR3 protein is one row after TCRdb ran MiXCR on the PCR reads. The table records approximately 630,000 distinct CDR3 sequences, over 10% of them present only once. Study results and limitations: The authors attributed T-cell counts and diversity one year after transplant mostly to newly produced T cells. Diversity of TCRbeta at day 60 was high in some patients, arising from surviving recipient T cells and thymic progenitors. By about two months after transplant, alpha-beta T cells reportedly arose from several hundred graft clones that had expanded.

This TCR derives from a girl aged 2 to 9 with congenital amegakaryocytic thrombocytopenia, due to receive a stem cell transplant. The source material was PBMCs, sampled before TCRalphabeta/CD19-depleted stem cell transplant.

This CDR3 reads CASSLDPNQPQHF. The DNA for the CDR3 is TGTGCCAGCAGTTTAGATCCGAATCAGCCCCAGCATTTT. V is TRBV5-1 and J is TRBJ1-5; D not certain. Germline-derived CDR1 and CDR2 are SGHRS and YFSETQ. The CDR3 spans 13 residues.